The clone carrying this TCR beta chain is identified as medium-sized from frequency. Germline lookup yields CDR1 SGHKS and CDR2 YYEKEE (reference sequence). The CDR3 contains 15 residues. This specimen belongs to a study of human CD8 memory T cell subsets. A CCR7+ PD-1- TIGIT- phenotype characterized the stem-like memory CD8+ T cells (TSTEM). It was from buffy coats of healthy donors that the PBMC came. By UMI-labeled 5' RACE, the TCR beta libraries were made. After re-calling the 5' RACE reads, TCRdb lists one entry per CDR3 protein, DNA absent. Here the sample table reports about 10,000 distinct CDR3 sequences.

Source material: CD8+ stem-like memory T cells (TSCM and TCM) sorted from PBMCs. Stated subset: stem-like memory CD8 T cells (TSTEM), CCR7+ PD-1- TIGIT-. The source is a human donor in good health. The V and J genes are TRBV5-5 and TRBJ1-2. The CDR3 here is CASSLTPRNRDGYTF.